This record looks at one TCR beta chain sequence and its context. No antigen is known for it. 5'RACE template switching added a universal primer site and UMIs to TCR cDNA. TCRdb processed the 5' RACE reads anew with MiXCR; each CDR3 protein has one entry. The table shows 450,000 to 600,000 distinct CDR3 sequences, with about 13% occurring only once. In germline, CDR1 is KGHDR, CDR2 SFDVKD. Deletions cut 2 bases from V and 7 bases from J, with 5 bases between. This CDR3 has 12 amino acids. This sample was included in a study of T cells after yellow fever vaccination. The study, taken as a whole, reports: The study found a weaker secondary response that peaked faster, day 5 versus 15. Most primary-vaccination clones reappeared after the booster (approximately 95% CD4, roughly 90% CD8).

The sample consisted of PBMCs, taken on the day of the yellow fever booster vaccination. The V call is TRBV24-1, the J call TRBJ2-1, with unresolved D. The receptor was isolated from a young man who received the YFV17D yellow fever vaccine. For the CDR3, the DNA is TGTGCCACCAGTGATTGGTCGAATGAGCAGTTCTTC. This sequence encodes CATSDWSNEQFF.